These T cell receptor beta chains were read from a single sample in a study of cytomegalovirus exposure and HLA in healthy donors. Generated by immunoSEQ multiplex PCR, the TCRdb table keeps only in-frame clones and is missing some. This specimen shows 85,000 to 110,000 clones; the ten leading clones hold roughly 3.5%. Sequenced: PBMCs. The receptors stem from a man aged 40-50 years in good health and CMV-seronegative. CDR3s include the opening cysteine and the closing phenylalanine or tryptophan. A D gene is named only where the DNA matches it firmly.

D: NA
J: TRBJ2-5
V: TRBV2
DNA: TGTGCCAGCAGCCAGGAAGAGACCCAGTACTTC
CDR3: CASSQEETQYF

D: TRBD2
J: TRBJ2-7
V: TRBV27
DNA: TGTGCCAGCAGTTTATTCGAAAGCGGGAGGAGCTCCTACGAGCAGTACTTC
CDR3: CASSLFESGRSSYEQYF

D: NA
J: TRBJ1-5
V: TRBV7-9
DNA: TGTGCCAGCAGCCCCGAGGGGGAGCGGCCCCAGCATTTT
CDR3: CASSPEGERPQHF

D: NA
J: TRBJ1-1
V: TRBV7-9
DNA: TGTGCCAGCAGCTTAGCGCAAGGGGACACTGAAGCTTTCTTT
CDR3: CASSLAQGDTEAFF

D: TRBD1
J: TRBJ2-2
V: TRBV4-2
DNA: TGTGCCAGCAGCCAGAACAGGGGGAACGGGGAGCTGTTTTTT
CDR3: CASSQNRGNGELFF

D: TRBD1
J: TRBJ1-2
V: TRBV5-1
DNA: TGCGCCAGCAGCTTAGACAGGGGAAATGGCTACACCTTC
CDR3: CASSLDRGNGYTF

D: NA
J: TRBJ2-1
V: TRBV10-3
DNA: TGTGCCATCAGTGAGTCAATCGGAGGAGGTTGGTCGGGTGAGCAGTTCTTC
CDR3: CAISESIGGGWSGEQFF

D: TRBD2
J: TRBJ2-7
V: TRBV9
DNA: TGTGCCAGCAGCGTAGCTAGCGGGGGTCATTACGAGCAGTACTTC
CDR3: CASSVASGGHYEQYF

D: NA
J: TRBJ2-1
V: TRBV7-9
DNA: TGTGCCAGCAGGGGTGGGGGGAATGAGCAGTTCTTC
CDR3: CASRGGGNEQFF

D: NA
J: TRBJ1-2
V: TRBV25-1
DNA: TGTGCCAGCAGTGAACTAGGGGTCGACAGTAACTATGGCTACACCTTC
CDR3: CASSELGVDSNYGYTF

D: NA
J: TRBJ2-3
V: TRBV6-4
DNA: TGTGCCAGCAGTGACCAGACAGATACGCAGTATTTT
CDR3: CASSDQTDTQYF

D: NA
J: TRBJ2-5
V: TRBV9
DNA: TGTGCCAGCAGCGTAGGGCAGACACAAGAGACCCAGTACTTC
CDR3: CASSVGQTQETQYF

D: TRBD1
J: TRBJ1-5
V: TRBV19
DNA: TGTGCCAGTAGTACGGGACAGCTCAATCAGCCCCAGCATTTT
CDR3: CASSTGQLNQPQHF

D: TRBD2
J: TRBJ2-1
V: TRBV10-2
DNA: TGCGCCAGCAGTGAGTCAAGGACTAGCCCCTACAGCTCCTACAATGAGCAGTTCTTC
CDR3: CASSESRTSPYSSYNEQFF

D: NA
J: TRBJ1-2
V: TRBV5-6
DNA: TGTGCCAGCAGAACGACTCCGGGGGAGTATGGCTACACCTTC
CDR3: CASRTTPGEYGYTF

D: TRBD1
J: TRBJ2-5
V: TRBV2
DNA: TGTGCCAGCAGGGGAGACAGGGGGGAAGAGACCCAGTACTTC
CDR3: CASRGDRGEETQYF

D: TRBD1
J: TRBJ1-2
V: TRBV5-1
DNA: TGCGCCAGCAGCGGAGGGGCAGGGGGCACTGATACTAACTATGGCTACACCTTC
CDR3: CASSGGAGGTDTNYGYTF

D: TRBD1
J: TRBJ1-1
V: TRBV19
DNA: TGTGCCAGTAATCGGGACTTCCAGGGGGACACTGAAGCTTTCTTT
CDR3: CASNRDFQGDTEAFF

D: NA
J: TRBJ2-7
V: TRBV7-2
DNA: TGTGCCAGCAGCTTAGCGGCAGGGATACCTTTAGGTTACGAGCAGTACTTC
CDR3: CASSLAAGIPLGYEQYF

D: TRBD1
J: TRBJ1-2
V: TRBV28
DNA: TGTGCCAGCAGGAAAGGGACAGGGGTAGGCTACACCTTC
CDR3: CASRKGTGVGYTF

D: TRBD1
J: TRBJ1-2
V: TRBV5-5
DNA: TGTGCCAGCAGCCCAGGGACAGGGCCTAACTATGGCTACACCTTC
CDR3: CASSPGTGPNYGYTF

D: NA
J: TRBJ2-5
V: TRBV5-6
DNA: TGTGCCAGCTCCCTGTCCGAGGCCCAGTACTTC
CDR3: CASSLSEAQYF

D: NA
J: TRBJ1-2
V: TRBV6-5
DNA: TGTGCCAGCAGGACGGGGGACTATGGCTACACCTTC
CDR3: CASRTGDYGYTF

D: NA
J: TRBJ2-2
V: TRBV7-2
DNA: TGTGCCAGCAGCTCAACCGGGCGGGGTAACACCGGGGAGCTGTTTTTT
CDR3: CASSSTGRGNTGELFF

D: NA
J: TRBJ2-7
V: TRBV18
DNA: TGTGCCAGCTCCCCCAGAGCAGGGTTCTACGAGCAGTACTTC
CDR3: CASSPRAGFYEQYF

D: NA
J: TRBJ1-5
V: TRBV18
DNA: TGTGCCAGCTCACCACTAAGGGAGCAGCCCCAGCATTTT
CDR3: CASSPLREQPQHF

D: TRBD2
J: TRBJ2-7
V: TRBV13
DNA: TGTGCCAGCAGCTCAACAGAAAGAACCGGGCTAGCGGGAGGGGAGCAGTACTTC
CDR3: CASSSTERTGLAGGEQYF

D: NA
J: TRBJ1-3
V: TRBV5-1
DNA: TGCGCCAGCAGCCTTTCATCCGGGACTGGAAACACCATATATTTT
CDR3: CASSLSSGTGNTIYF

D: NA
J: TRBJ2-7
V: TRBV6-5
DNA: TGTGCCAGCAGTCCGAGGGGCGGGGAGACCTACGAGCAGTACTTC
CDR3: CASSPRGGETYEQYF

D: TRBD1
J: TRBJ1-2
V: TRBV4-1
DNA: TGCGCCAGCAGCCAAGAGTGGGGGCAGGGGGCATTAGTTGGCTACACCTTC
CDR3: CASSQEWGQGALVGYTF

D: NA
J: TRBJ2-1
V: TRBV27
DNA: TGTGCCAGCAGTTTCCTCACTTCTTACAATGAGCAGTTCTTC
CDR3: CASSFLTSYNEQFF

D: TRBD2
J: TRBJ2-5
V: TRBV9
DNA: TGTGCCAGCAGCGTACGGGAGGGCCTGGCAGAGACCCAGTACTTC
CDR3: CASSVREGLAETQYF

D: NA
J: TRBJ1-2
V: TRBV7-2
DNA: TGTGCCAGCAGCTCGACCCCTACAGCCCTCAGTAACTATGGCTACACCTTC
CDR3: CASSSTPTALSNYGYTF

D: NA
J: TRBJ2-1
V: TRBV5-1
DNA: TGCGCCAGCAGCTTGGTGGGGAGCCTAGCGAGTTACAATGAGCAGTTCTTC
CDR3: CASSLVGSLASYNEQFF

D: TRBD1
J: TRBJ2-7
V: TRBV18
DNA: TGTGCCAGCTCACTTAAAAACAGGGGGGAAGCGTACTTC
CDR3: CASSLKNRGEAYF

D: NA
J: TRBJ2-5
V: TRBV11-2
DNA: TGTGCCAGCAGCCCTCAAGAGACCCAGTACTTC
CDR3: CASSPQETQYF

D: NA
J: TRBJ1-1
V: TRBV27
DNA: TGTGCCAGCAGTTTAACAGGGTTGAACACTGAAGCTTTCTTT
CDR3: CASSLTGLNTEAFF

D: NA
J: TRBJ2-7
V: TRBV10-3
DNA: TGTGCCATCAGAGATCACGATCAGGGGAGCTCCTACGAGCAGTACTTC
CDR3: CAIRDHDQGSSYEQYF

D: NA
J: TRBJ2-3
V: TRBV18
DNA: TGTGCCAGCTCACCGCTGGCCGGCACAGATACGCAGTATTTT
CDR3: CASSPLAGTDTQYF

D: NA
J: TRBJ2-1
V: TRBV19
DNA: TGTGCCAGTAGTATAACGAGCGGGTACGAGCAGTTCTTC
CDR3: CASSITSGYEQFF

D: TRBD2
J: TRBJ2-1
V: TRBV19
DNA: TGTGCCAGTAGTATAGATCTCAATACGGGAGGCTTCAACAATGAGCAGTTCTTC
CDR3: CASSIDLNTGGFNNEQFF

D: TRBD2
J: TRBJ2-7
V: TRBV19
DNA: TGTGCCAGTAGTATTACGACTAGCGGGAGTTACGAGCAGTACTTC
CDR3: CASSITTSGSYEQYF

D: NA
J: TRBJ1-3
V: TRBV9
DNA: TGTGCCAGCAGCGCCTTCGACAGAAACTTAAACACCATATATTTT
CDR3: CASSAFDRNLNTIYF

D: NA
J: TRBJ1-4
V: TRBV9
DNA: TGTGCCAGCAGCGTAGCGGGGGGCAGAGATAATGAAAAACTGTTTTTT
CDR3: CASSVAGGRDNEKLFF

D: NA
J: TRBJ2-7
V: TRBV7-8
DNA: TGTGCCAGCAGCTTATATTCCCAGGGGGAGCAGTACTTC
CDR3: CASSLYSQGEQYF

D: NA
J: TRBJ2-7
V: TRBV6-1
DNA: TGTGCCAGCAGTGGCACAACCTACGAGCAGTACTTC
CDR3: CASSGTTYEQYF

D: TRBD1
J: TRBJ2-5
V: TRBV7-9
DNA: TGTGCCAGCAGCGGACAGGGGGCTGGTGAGCAGTACTTC
CDR3: CASSGQGAGEQYF

D: NA
J: TRBJ2-3
V: TRBV13
DNA: TGTGCCAGCAGCCTAACCTCCCGCACAGATACGCAGTATTTT
CDR3: CASSLTSRTDTQYF

D: TRBD1
J: TRBJ1-5
V: TRBV18
DNA: TGTGCCAGCTCACCCGGAACCACAGGGGAACAGCCCCAGCATTTT
CDR3: CASSPGTTGEQPQHF

D: TRBD2
J: TRBJ2-7
V: TRBV7-9
DNA: TGTGCCAGCAGCGGGCGTATCGGCGGGAGTCAGTACGAGCAGTACTTC
CDR3: CASSGRIGGSQYEQYF

D: NA
J: TRBJ1-1
V: TRBV27
DNA: TGTGCCAGCAGTTCCCCAACCTTGGCCACTGAAGCTTTCTTT
CDR3: CASSSPTLATEAFF

D: NA
J: TRBJ2-1
V: TRBV6-5
DNA: TGTGCCAGCAGTTCGCGGAATAGCGCCAATGAGCAGTTCTTC
CDR3: CASSSRNSANEQFF

D: NA
J: TRBJ2-5
V: TRBV28
DNA: TGTGCCAGCAGTCCGTGGGGCACCCAAGAGACCCAGTACTTC
CDR3: CASSPWGTQETQYF

D: NA
J: TRBJ2-2
V: TRBV9
DNA: TGTGCCAGCAGCGCTAACAGGCTAGGCACCGGGGAGCTGTTTTTT
CDR3: CASSANRLGTGELFF

D: NA
J: TRBJ2-7
V: TRBV7-9
DNA: TGTGCCAGCAGCTTGGGGGGTTGGGCTAGCGAGACCTACGAGCAGTACTTC
CDR3: CASSLGGWASETYEQYF